This T cell receptor beta chain is drawn from a study of blood T cell repertoires in COVID-19. This CDR3 spans 15 amino acids. V was clipped by 2 bases and J by 3 bases, with 13 bases between them. Germline V gene sequence: CDR1 MNHEY, CDR2 SVGAGI. Profiled with immunoSEQ multiplex PCR; TCRdb holds only in-frame clones, not every one. The sample has about 56,000 clones, around 89% seen once. The chain carries TRBV6-5 and TRBJ2-5; a possible D gene is TRBD2 (7 bases). The clonotype comes from a human donor in a cohort sampled during active COVID-19. The sample comprised peripheral blood. CDR3 protein: CASSYAGAGEETQYF. As DNA, the CDR3 is TGTGCCAGCAGTTACGCGGGGGCCGGGGAAGAGACCCAGTACTTC.